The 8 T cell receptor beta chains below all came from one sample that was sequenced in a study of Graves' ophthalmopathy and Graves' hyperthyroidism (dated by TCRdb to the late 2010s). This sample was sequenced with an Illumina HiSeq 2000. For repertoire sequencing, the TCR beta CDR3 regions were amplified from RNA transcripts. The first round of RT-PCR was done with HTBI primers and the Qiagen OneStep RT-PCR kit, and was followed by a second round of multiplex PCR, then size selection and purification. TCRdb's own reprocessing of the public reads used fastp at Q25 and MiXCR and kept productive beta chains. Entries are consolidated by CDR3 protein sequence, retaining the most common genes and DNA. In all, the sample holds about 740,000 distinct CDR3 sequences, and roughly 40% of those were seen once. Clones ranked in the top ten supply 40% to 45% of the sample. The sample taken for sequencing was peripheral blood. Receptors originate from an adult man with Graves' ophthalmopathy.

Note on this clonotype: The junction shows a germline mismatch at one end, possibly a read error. The CDR3, as DNA: TGTGCCAGCAGTGAATTAGACAGAGGTTCACCCCTCCACTTT. Its protein is CASSELDRGSPLHF. This sequence joins TRBV10-3 and TRBJ1-6, with D maybe TRBD1 (5 bases). This CDR3 has 14 amino acids. The germline V gene has CDR1 ENHRY and CDR2 SYGVKD.

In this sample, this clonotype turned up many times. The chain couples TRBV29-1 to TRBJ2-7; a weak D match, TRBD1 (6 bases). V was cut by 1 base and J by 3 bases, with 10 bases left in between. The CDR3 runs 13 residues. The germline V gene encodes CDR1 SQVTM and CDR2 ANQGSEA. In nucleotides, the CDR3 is TGCAGCGTTGAAGGGACAGTAGTCTACGAGCAGTACTTC. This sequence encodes CSVEGTVVYEQYF.

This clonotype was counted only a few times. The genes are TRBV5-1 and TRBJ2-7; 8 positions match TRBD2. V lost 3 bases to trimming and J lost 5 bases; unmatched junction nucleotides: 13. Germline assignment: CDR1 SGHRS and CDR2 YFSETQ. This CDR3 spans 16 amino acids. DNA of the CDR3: TGCGCCAGCAGCTCGCAAGTTAGCGGGATCGACCACGAGCAGTACTTC. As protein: CASSSQVSGIDHEQYF.

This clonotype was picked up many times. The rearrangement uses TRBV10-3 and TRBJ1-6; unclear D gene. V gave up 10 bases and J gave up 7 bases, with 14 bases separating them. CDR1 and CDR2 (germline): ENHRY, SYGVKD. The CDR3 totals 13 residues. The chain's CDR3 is CASRRSRNSPLHF. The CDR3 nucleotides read TGTGCCAGCCGCAGGAGCCGGAATTCACCCCTCCACTTT.

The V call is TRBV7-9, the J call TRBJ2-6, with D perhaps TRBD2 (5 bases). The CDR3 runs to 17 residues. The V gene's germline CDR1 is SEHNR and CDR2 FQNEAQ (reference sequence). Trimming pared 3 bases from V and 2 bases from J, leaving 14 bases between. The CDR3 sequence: CASSLVGWRTGANVLTF. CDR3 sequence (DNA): TGTGCCAGCAGCTTGGTCGGTTGGAGGACTGGGGCCAACGTCCTGACTTTC.

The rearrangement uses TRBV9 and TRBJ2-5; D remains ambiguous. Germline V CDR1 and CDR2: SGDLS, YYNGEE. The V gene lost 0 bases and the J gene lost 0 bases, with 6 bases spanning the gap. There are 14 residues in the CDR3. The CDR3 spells CASSVAGYQETQYF. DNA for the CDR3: TGTGCCAGCAGCGTAGCCGGGTACCAAGAGACCCAGTACTTC.

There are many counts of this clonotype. Here the CDR3 reads CASSLTGLGAEAFF. The CDR3 nucleotides read TGTGCCAGCAGTTTAACAGGGTTAGGAGCTGAAGCTTTCTTT. V is TRBV7-2 and J is TRBJ1-1, with D possibly matching TRBD1 (6 bases). The CDR3 extends over 14 amino acids. Germline V gene data show CDR1 as SGHTA and CDR2 as FQGNSA. V was pared by 6 bases and J by 6 bases, with 17 bases between.

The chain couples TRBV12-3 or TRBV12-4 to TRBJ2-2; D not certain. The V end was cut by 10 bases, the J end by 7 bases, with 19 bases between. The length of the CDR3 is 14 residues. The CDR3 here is CATIRATEDGELFF. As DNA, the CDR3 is TGTGCCACCATTAGGGCTACTGAGGACGGGGAGCTGTTTTTT.